Sequencing of this T cell receptor beta chain was carried out in a study of blood T cell repertoires in COVID-19. About the research overall: The study drew acute and convalescent COVID-19 samples from the United States, Italy and Spain.

Germline V gene lookup returns CDR1 SGHTS and CDR2 YDEGEE. This CDR3 region has 14 residues. V shed 0 bases and J 4 bases; nucleotides not matched to a gene: 2. The assay was immunoSEQ multiplex PCR, and TCRdb's table has in-frame clones only and misses some. Here the sample spans 45,000 or so clones, around 80% being singletons. The chain links TRBV5-8 to TRBJ1-2; TRBD1 matches at 8 bases. Source material: peripheral blood. The source of this sequence is a human donor in a cohort sampled during active COVID-19. The CDR3 DNA reads as TGTGCCAGCAGCTTGGGGGACAGGCTCTATGGCTACACCTTC. This encodes CASSLGDRLYGYTF.